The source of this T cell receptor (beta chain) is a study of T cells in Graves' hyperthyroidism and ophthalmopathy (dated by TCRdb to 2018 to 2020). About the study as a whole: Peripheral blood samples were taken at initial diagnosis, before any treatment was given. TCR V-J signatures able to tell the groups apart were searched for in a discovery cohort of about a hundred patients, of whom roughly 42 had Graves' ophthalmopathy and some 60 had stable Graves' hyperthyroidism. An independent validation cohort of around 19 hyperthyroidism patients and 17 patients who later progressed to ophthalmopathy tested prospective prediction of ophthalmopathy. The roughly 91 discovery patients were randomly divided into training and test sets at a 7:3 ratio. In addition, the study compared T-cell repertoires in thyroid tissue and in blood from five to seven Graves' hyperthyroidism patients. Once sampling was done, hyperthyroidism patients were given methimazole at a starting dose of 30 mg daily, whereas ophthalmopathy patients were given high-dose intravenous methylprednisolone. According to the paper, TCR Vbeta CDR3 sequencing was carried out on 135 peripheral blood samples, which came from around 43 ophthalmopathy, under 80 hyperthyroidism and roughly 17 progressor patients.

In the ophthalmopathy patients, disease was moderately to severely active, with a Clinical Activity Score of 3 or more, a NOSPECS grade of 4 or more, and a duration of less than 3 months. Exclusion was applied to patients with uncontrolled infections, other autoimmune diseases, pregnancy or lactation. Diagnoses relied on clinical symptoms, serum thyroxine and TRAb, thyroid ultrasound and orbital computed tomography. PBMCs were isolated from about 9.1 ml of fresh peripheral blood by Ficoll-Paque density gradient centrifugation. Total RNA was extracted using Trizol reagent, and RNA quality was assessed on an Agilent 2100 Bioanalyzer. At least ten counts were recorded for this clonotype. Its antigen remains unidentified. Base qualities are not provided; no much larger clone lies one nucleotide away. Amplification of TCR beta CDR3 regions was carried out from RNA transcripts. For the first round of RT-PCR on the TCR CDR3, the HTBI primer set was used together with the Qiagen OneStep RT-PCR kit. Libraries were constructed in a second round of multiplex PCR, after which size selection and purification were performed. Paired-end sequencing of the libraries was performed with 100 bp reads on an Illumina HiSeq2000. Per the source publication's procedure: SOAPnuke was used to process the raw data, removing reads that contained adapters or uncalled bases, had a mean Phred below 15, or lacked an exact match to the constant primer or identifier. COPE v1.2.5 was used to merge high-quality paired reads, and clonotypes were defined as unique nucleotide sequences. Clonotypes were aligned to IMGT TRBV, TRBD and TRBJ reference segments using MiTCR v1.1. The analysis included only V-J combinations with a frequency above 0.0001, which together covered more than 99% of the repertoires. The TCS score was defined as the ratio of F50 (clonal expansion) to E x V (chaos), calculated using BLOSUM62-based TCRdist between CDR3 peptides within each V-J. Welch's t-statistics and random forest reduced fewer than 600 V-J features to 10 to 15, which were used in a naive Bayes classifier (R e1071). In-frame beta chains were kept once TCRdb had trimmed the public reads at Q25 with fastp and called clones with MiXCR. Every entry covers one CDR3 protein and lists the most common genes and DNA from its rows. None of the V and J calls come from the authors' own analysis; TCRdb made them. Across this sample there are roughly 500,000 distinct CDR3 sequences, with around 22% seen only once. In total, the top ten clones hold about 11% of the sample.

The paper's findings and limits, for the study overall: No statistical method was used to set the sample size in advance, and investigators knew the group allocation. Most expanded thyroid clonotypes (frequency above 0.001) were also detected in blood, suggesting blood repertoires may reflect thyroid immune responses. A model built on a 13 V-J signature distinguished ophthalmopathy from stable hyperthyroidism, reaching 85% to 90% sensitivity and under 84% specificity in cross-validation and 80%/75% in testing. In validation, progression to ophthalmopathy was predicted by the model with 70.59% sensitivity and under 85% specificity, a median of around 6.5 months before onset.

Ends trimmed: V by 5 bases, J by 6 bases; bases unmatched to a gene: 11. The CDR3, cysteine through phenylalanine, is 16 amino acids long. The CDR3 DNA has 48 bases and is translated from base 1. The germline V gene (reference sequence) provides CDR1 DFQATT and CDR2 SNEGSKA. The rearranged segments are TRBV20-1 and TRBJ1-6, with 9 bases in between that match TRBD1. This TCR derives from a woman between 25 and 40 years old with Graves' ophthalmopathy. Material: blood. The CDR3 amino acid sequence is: CSAPSGTGQANSPLHF. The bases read TGCAGTGCTCCTTCCGGGACAGGGCAGGCTAATTCACCCCTCCACTTT.